This section outlines one T cell receptor (beta chain) sequence together with its context. The antigen is undetermined. The sample is drawn from a study of TIL therapy for anti-PD-1-resistant metastatic lung cancer. The overall study: Median tumor PD-L1 proportion score was about 6.6%.

The libraries were made with immunoSEQ v3. Assay: immunoSEQ multiplex PCR; the TCRdb copy retains only in-frame clones and omits some. The sample gives under 70,000 clones, 70% to 75% of which show up once; 1.8% is in the top ten. Time point noted: pre-treatment sample, taken before nivolumab and TIL therapy. Germline CDR1 is SGHDN and CDR2 is FVKESK. The CDR3 runs to 17 residues. V was clipped by 4 bases and J by 2 bases, with 15 bases between them. Study-wide results and limits: This highly selected cohort may not generalize to typical lung cancer patients. After infusion, TIL clonotypes partly replaced peripheral T cells and declined over months.

The starting material was blood, obtained at baseline. This clonotype was obtained from a person between 25 and 79 years old with non-small cell lung cancer. The rearrangement joins TRBV14 to TRBJ2-6; tentative D call: TRBD1 (6 bases). CDR3 in DNA: TGTGCCAGCAGCCCCTTGGGGGCCAGAGCTGGGGCCAACGTCCTGACTTTC. Residues: CASSPLGARAGANVLTF. The full variable domain, with the rest looked up from reference TRBV14 and TRBJ2-6, is EAGVTQFPSHSVIEKGQTVTLRCDPISGHDNLYWYRRVMGKEIKFLLHFVKESKQDESGMPNNRFLAERTGGTYSTLKVQPAELEDSGVYFCASSPLGARAGANVLTFGAGSRLTVL.